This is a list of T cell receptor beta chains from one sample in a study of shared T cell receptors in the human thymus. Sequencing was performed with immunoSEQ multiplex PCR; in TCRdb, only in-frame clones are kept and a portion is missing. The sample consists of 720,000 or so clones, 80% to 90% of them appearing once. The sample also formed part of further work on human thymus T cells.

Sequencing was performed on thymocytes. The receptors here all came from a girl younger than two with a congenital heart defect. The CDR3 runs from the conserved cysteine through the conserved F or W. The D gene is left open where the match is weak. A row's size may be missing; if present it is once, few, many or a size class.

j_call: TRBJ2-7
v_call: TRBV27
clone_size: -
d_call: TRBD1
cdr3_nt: TGTGCCAGCAGTCCGACAGGGGGACACTACGAGCAGTACTTC
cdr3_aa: CASSPTGGHYEQYF

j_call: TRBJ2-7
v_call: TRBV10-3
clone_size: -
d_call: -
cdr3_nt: TGTGCCATCAGTGAGTCCCCCGATAGTTCCGAGCAGTACTTC
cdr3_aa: CAISESPDSSEQYF

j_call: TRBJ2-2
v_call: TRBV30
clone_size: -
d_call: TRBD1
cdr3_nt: TGTGCCTGGAGTCTCACAGGGGCCAACCCCCCCGGGGAGCTGTTTTTT
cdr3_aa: CAWSLTGANPPGELFF

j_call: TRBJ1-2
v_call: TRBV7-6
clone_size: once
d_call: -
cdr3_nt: TGTGCCAGCAGCACAGCAGGGGCCGCCGGCGGCTACACCTTC
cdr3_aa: CASSTAGAAGGYTF

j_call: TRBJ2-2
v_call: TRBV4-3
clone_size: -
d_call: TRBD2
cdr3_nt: TGCGCCAGCAGCCAAGAGCGAGCGGGGGGGCGGGCCGGGGAGCTGTTTTTT
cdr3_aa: CASSQERAGGRAGELFF

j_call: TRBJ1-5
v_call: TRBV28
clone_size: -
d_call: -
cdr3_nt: TGTGCCAGCAGAAGGACTTTCAGCAATCAGCCCCAGCATTTT
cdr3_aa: CASRRTFSNQPQHF

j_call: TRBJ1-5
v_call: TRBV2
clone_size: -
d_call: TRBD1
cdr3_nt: TGTGCCAGCAGTGTAGCGGGACAGGGGGCCGGGAATCAGCCCCAGCATTTT
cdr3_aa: CASSVAGQGAGNQPQHF

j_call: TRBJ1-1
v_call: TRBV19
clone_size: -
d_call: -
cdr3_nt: TGTGCCAGTAGTCCTAGTGGCGGGGCAGCTTTCTTT
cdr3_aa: CASSPSGGAAFF

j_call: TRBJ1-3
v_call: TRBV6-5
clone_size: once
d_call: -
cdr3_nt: TGTGCCAGCAGTTACACAGGGTCTAACCCTGGAAACACCATATATTTT
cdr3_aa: CASSYTGSNPGNTIYF

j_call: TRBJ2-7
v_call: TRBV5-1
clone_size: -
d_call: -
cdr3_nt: TGCGCCAGCAGCTTGTTCTCGGGGGACGACTACGAGCAGTACTTC
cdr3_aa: CASSLFSGDDYEQYF

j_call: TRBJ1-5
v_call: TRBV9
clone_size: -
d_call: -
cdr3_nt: TGTGCCAGCAGCGCATGCTCGCCCTACGGGAGCAATCAGCCCCAGCATTTT
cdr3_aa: CASSACSPYGSNQPQHF

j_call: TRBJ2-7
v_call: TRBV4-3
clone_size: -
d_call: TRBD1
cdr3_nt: TGCGCCAGCAGCCAAGGAGGTCTTCGGACAGGTCTTCGTGAGCAGTACTTC
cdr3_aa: CASSQGGLRTGLREQYF

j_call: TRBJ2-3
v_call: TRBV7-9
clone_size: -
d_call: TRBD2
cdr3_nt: TGTGCCAGCAGCCTTCCGACTAGCGGCCACCACACAGATACGCAGTATTTT
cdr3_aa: CASSLPTSGHHTDTQYF

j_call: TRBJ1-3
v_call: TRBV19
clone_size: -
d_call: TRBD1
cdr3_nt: TGTGCCAGTTCCCAAGTACGGGACAGGGGTAGGGTGCGCTCTGGAAACACCATATATTTT
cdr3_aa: CASSQVRDRGRVRSGNTIYF

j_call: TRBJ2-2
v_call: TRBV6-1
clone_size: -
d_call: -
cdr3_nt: TGTGCCAGCAGTGAACAGGACCGAACCGGGAAAGAGGGGGACACCGGGGAGCTGTTTTTT
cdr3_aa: CASSEQDRTGKEGDTGELFF

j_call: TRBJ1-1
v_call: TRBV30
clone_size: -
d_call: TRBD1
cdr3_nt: TGTGCCTGGAGTGTCACATCAGACAGGGGGCCAGATCCTGGAAACACTGAAGCTTTCTTT
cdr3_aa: CAWSVTSDRGPDPGNTEAFF

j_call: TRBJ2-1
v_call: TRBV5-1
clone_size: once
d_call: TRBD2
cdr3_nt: TGCGCCAGCAGCTTCCTGAATTATTCATCACTAGCGCCTACCTACAATGAGCAGTTCTTC
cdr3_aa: CASSFLNYSSLAPTYNEQFF

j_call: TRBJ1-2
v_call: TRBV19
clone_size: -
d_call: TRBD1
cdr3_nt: TGTGCCAGTAGTATGAGGACAGGGAACTATGGCTACACCTTC
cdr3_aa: CASSMRTGNYGYTF

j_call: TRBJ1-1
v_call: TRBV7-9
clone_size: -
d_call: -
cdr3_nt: TGTGCCAGCAGCTTACTAGACGCGCGGGGGGGAACTGAAGCTTTCTTT
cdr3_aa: CASSLLDARGGTEAFF

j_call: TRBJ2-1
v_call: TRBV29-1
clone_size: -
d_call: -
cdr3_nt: TGCAGCGTTGACCGGGAGTTCTTC
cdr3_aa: CSVDREFF

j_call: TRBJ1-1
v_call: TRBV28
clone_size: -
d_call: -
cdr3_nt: TGTGCCAGCAGTTTATTGCCAGGATGGCCGAACACTGAAGCTTTCTTT
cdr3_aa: CASSLLPGWPNTEAFF

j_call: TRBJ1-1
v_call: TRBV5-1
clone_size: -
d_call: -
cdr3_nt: TGCGCCAGCAGCCTAAGCTTGATCGGGATAAACACTGAAGCTTTCTTT
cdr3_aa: CASSLSLIGINTEAFF

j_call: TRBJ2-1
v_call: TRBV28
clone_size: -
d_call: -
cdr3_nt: TGTGCCAGCAGTTTGGAGATCAGCGGGGAGCAGTTCTTC
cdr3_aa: CASSLEISGEQFF

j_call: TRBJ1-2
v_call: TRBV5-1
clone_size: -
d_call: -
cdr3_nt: TGCGCCAGCAGACAGCCGTTTAACTATGGCTACACCTTC
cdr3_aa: CASRQPFNYGYTF

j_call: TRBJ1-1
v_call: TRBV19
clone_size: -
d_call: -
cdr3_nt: TGTGCCAGTAGAACTAGAGGGAGCGACGGGGATATTGCTGAAGCTTTCTTT
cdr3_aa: CASRTRGSDGDIAEAFF

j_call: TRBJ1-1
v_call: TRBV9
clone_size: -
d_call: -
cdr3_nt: TGTGCCAGCACCCTACGCCCACCCGCAATCCTAGACTGCGCTGAAGCTTTCTTT
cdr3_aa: CASTLRPPAILDCAEAFF

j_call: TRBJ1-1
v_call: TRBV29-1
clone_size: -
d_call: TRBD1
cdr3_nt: TGCAGCGTAGGACAGGGGGGGATGAACACTGAAGCTTTCTTT
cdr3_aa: CSVGQGGMNTEAFF

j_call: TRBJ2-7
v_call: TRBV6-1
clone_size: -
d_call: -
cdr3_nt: TGTGCCAGCAGCCAAGGGGCCTGGGGCTACGAGCAGTACTTC
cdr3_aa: CASSQGAWGYEQYF

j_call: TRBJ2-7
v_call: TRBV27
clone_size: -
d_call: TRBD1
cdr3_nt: TGTGCCAGCAGTGCGGGACAGGGAATAGTAGAGCAGTACTTC
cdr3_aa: CASSAGQGIVEQYF

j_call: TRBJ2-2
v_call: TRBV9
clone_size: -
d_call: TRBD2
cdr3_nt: TGTGCCAGCAGCGGGGGACTAGCGGGGACCGGGGAGCTGTTTTTT
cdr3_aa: CASSGGLAGTGELFF

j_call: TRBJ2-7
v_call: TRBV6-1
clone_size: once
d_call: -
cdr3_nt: TGTGCCAGCAGTGCCCTCGACGGGGGCTCCTACGAGCAGTACTTC
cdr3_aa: CASSALDGGSYEQYF

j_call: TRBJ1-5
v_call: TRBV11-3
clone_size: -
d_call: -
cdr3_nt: TGTGCCAGCAGCTTAGGGACAGAGAACAATCAGCCCCAGCATTTT
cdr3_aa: CASSLGTENNQPQHF

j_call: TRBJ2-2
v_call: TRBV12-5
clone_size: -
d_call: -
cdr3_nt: TGTGCTAGTGGTTTGTGGGATACCCCAGCGCTCACCGGGGAACTGTTTTTT
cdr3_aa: CASGLWDTPALTGELFF

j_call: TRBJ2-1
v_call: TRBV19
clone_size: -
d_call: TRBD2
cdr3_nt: TGTGCCAGTAGTACCCGGGAGACTAGCGGGGAGAACAATGAGCAGTTCTTC
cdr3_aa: CASSTRETSGENNEQFF

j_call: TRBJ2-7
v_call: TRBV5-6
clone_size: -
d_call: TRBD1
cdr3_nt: TGTGCCAGCAGCCGAGGACAGGGTTTATACGAGCAGTACTTC
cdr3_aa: CASSRGQGLYEQYF

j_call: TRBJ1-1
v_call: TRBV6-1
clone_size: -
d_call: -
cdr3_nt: TGTGCCAGCAGGCTCCCGACAGAGAACACTGAAGCTTTCTTT
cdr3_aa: CASRLPTENTEAFF

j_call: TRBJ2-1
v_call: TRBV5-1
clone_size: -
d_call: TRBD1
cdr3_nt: TGCGCCAGCAGCATACCCCGACAGGGGAAGCAGTTCTTC
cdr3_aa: CASSIPRQGKQFF

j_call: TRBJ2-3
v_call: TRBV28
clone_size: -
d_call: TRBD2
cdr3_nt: TGTGCCAGCAGCCCTAGGGTAGCGGGGTTCGCAGATACGCAGTATTTT
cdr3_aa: CASSPRVAGFADTQYF

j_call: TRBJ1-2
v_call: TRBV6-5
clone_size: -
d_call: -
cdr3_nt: TGTGCCAGCAGCAGGAATCCTCCTAACTATGGCTACACCTTC
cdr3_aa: CASSRNPPNYGYTF

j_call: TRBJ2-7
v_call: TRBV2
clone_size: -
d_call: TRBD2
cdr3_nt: TGTGCCAGCAATCAGGCGGGGGGGGCCGAGCAGTACTTC
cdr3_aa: CASNQAGGAEQYF

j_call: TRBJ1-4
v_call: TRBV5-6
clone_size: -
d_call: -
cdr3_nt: TGTGCCAGCAGCCGACAGAGATGGTCTGAAAAACTGTTTTTT
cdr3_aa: CASSRQRWSEKLFF

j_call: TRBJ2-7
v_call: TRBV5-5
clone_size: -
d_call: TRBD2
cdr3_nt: TGTGCCAGCAGCTTGGGACGCAGGGACGGGAGGGGCCACTACGAGCAGTACTTC
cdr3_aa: CASSLGRRDGRGHYEQYF

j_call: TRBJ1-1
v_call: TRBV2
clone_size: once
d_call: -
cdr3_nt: TGTGCCAGCAGTGACCGCACTGAAGCTTTCTTT
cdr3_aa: CASSDRTEAFF

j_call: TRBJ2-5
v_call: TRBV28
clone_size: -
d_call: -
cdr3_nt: TGTGCCAGCAGTTTAGTTAACCAGGGAGGCATCCAAGAGACCCAGTACTTC
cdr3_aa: CASSLVNQGGIQETQYF

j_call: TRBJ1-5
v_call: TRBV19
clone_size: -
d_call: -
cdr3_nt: TGTGCCAGTAGCCCTACAGGGACCTCCGGGCCCCAGCATTTT
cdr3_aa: CASSPTGTSGPQHF

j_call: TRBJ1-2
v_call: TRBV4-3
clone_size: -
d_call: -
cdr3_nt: TGCGCCAGCAGCCCAGGAGCCGCCAGGGACTTAGGGGGCTACACCTTC
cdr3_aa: CASSPGAARDLGGYTF

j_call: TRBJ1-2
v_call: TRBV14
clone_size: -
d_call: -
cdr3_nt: TGTGCCAGCAGCCAAGATTTGCGACTGCCGAACTATGGCTACACCTTC
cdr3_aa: CASSQDLRLPNYGYTF

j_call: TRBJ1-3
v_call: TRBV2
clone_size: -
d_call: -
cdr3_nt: TGTGCCAGCAGTGAAGACAGACCTGGAAACACCATATATTTT
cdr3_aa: CASSEDRPGNTIYF

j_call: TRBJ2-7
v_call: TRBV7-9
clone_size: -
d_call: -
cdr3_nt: TGTGCCAGCAGCTTAGCGCTAGGACTTAAACTGGAGCCCTACGAGCAGTACTTC
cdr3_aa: CASSLALGLKLEPYEQYF

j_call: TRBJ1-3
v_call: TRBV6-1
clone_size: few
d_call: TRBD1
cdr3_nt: TGTGCCAGCAGTGGTGGGGGACAGGCTGGAAACACCATATATTTT
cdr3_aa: CASSGGGQAGNTIYF

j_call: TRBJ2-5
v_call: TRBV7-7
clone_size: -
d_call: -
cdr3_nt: TGTGCCAGCAGCCCCTCGATTTTCCCGGGACACCGGCGAGAGACCCAGTACTTC
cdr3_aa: CASSPSIFPGHRRETQYF

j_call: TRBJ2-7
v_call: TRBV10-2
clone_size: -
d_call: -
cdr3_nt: TGCGCCAGCAGTGACGGGGGGCCTTACGAGCAGTACTTC
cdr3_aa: CASSDGGPYEQYF

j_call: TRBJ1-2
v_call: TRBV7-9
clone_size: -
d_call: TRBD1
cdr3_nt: TGTGCCAGCAGCTTAGGGGGCCGGGACAGGCAAACTAACTATGGCTACACCTTC
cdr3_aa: CASSLGGRDRQTNYGYTF

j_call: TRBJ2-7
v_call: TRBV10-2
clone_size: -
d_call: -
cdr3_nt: TGCGCCAGCAGTGACCCGACAGTTAGCTACGAGCAGTACTTC
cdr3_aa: CASSDPTVSYEQYF